A single sample gave rise to the 30 T cell receptor beta chains below, sequenced in a study of blood T cell repertoires in COVID-19. Repertoires were generated with immunoSEQ multiplex PCR, while TCRdb's copy carries only in-frame clones and drops some. The sample includes 55,000 to 70,000 clones, around nine tenths of them seen just once. The sequenced material came from peripheral blood. These receptors were taken from a man in his forties with COVID-19, enrolled during active disease.

The V call is TRBV2, the J call TRBJ1-4, with no clear D. Germline V gives CDR1 SNHLY, CDR2 FYNNEI. This CDR3 comprises 15 residues. Trimming took off 8 bases at V and 5 bases at J, with 18 bases between the two ends. The CDR3 DNA reads as TGTGCCAGCCGGCGGCAGGAGGGCACCAATGAAAAACTGTTTTTT. Translated: CASRRQEGTNEKLFF.

The rearrangement links TRBV3-1 (or the pseudogene TRBV3-2) to TRBJ2-5; the D gene is possibly TRBD2 (5 bases). The germline V gene encodes CDR1 LGHDT and CDR2 YNNKEL (reference sequence). The V and J ends lost 0 bases and 4 bases respectively, with 15 bases between them. This CDR3 is 16 amino acids long. CDR3 DNA sequence: TGTGCCAGCAGCCAAGAAGGTAGAGGGTTCGGAGAGACCCAGTACTTC. It codes for CASSQEGRGFGETQYF.

The V and J genes are TRBV2 and TRBJ2-3; 9 bases line up with TRBD1. The CDR3 consists of 13 residues. Per germline, CDR1 SNHLY and CDR2 FYNNEI. V was pared by 6 bases and J by 5 bases, with 3 bases of the junction left unmatched. DNA of the CDR3: TGTGCCAGCAGGGGACAGGGATTAGATACGCAGTATTTT. Translating gives CASRGQGLDTQYF. Filled out from reference TRBV2 and TRBJ2-3, the complete variable domain reads EPEVTQTPSHQVTQMGQEVILRCVPISNHLYFYWYRQILGQKVEFLVSFYNNEISEKSEIFDDQFSVERPDGSNFTLKIRSTKLEDSAMYFCASRGQGLDTQYFGPGTRLTVL.

This chain links TRBV3-1 (or the pseudogene TRBV3-2) with TRBJ2-7, with 8 bases matching TRBD1. The junction had 10 bases not matched to a gene; V was cut back by 6 bases and J by 3 bases. Germline CDR1 and CDR2: LGHDT and YNNKEL (reference sequence). The CDR3 contains 15 residues. Here the CDR3 DNA reads TGTGCCAGCAGTCCCGGACAGGGTGCTAGCTACGAGCAGTACTTC. Translating it yields CASSPGQGASYEQYF.

The V call is TRBV11-2, the J call TRBJ2-2; the match to TRBD1 covers 9 bases. J lost 5 bases, V lost 6 bases, and 4 bases had no gene match. The CDR3 spans 14 residues. Per germline, CDR1 SGHAT and CDR2 FQNNGV. Here the CDR3 reads CASRRTGVTGELFF. The CDR3, as DNA: TGTGCCAGCAGGCGGACAGGGGTAACCGGGGAGCTGTTTTTT. Drawing the rest from reference TRBV11-2 and TRBJ2-2, the complete variable domain is EAGVAQSPRYKIIEKRQSVAFWCNPISGHATLYWYQQILGQGPKLLIQFQNNGVVDDSQLPKDRFSAERLKGVDSTLKIQPAKLEDSAVYLCASRRTGVTGELFFGEGSRLTVL.

The V and J genes are TRBV5-4 and TRBJ2-5, with TRBD2 identical over 8 bases. The CDR3 runs to 15 residues. Germline CDR1 is SGHNT and CDR2 is YYREEE (reference sequence). V was clipped by 6 bases and J by 4 bases; unmatched bases: 11. For the CDR3, the DNA is TGTGCCAGCACCCCCCCGGGGGGGGCGGGAGAGACCCAGTACTTC. Protein sequence: CASTPPGGAGETQYF.

The chain is built from TRBV28 and TRBJ2-5; 8 bases map to TRBD2. V lost 2 bases and J lost 2; bases outside the gene matches: 4. This CDR3 has 15 residues. Looked up from germline, CDR1 is MDHEN and CDR2 is SYDVKM. The CDR3 DNA sequence: TGTGCCAGCAGTTTAGCGGGGGGCCCTCAAGAGACCCAGTACTTC. Encoded protein: CASSLAGGPQETQYF.

V is TRBV5-5 and J is TRBJ2-5; 7 bases are shared with TRBD1. Germline CDR1 is SGHKS and CDR2 is YYEKEE (reference sequence). This CDR3 spans 13 amino acids. V was clipped by 3 bases and J by 4 bases; unmatched bases: 3. CDR3 nucleotides: TGTGCCAGCAGCTCTGACAGGGTAGAGACCCAGTACTTC. Translated: CASSSDRVETQYF.

This chain joins TRBV3-1 (or the pseudogene TRBV3-2) and TRBJ2-7; weak D call: TRBD1 (6 bases). V shed 2 bases and J shed 6 bases, with 14 bases lying between them. CDR1 LGHDT and CDR2 YNNKEL come from the germline V gene (reference sequence). The CDR3 length is 14 residues. CDR3 amino acids: CASSQTGKVSEQYF. DNA of the CDR3: TGTGCCAGCAGCCAAACAGGGAAGGTCTCCGAGCAGTACTTC.

V gene TRBV5-1 combines with J gene TRBJ2-3, with TRBD1 identical over 8 bases. J was trimmed by 3 bases and V by 3 bases; bases with no gene match: 6. The CDR3 covers 15 residues. Looked up from germline, CDR1 is SGHRS and CDR2 is YFSETQ. For the CDR3, the DNA is TGCGCCAGCAGCTGGAGACAGGGGCATACAGATACGCAGTATTTT. Protein: CASSWRQGHTDTQYF.

The CDR3 region has the DNA TGTGCCAGCAGCGTAGCTGCGTTGCCCGGGGAGCTGTTTTTT. It is translated as CASSVAALPGELFF. The rearrangement uses TRBV9 and TRBJ2-2; D is uncertain. From germline, CDR1 is SGDLS and CDR2 YYNGEE. The length of the CDR3 is 14 residues. Trimming left V 0 bases short and J 6 bases short, with 9 bases between.

The rearrangement links TRBV19 to TRBJ1-5; D is uncertain. V was clipped by 2 bases and J by 1 base, with 9 bases between them. This CDR3 spans 15 amino acids. Germline CDR1 and CDR2: LNHDA and SQIVND (reference sequence). The CDR3 is CASSINHGSNQPQHF. The CDR3 DNA sequence: TGTGCCAGTAGTATAAACCACGGGAGCAATCAGCCCCAGCATTTT.

The rearrangement joins TRBV6-1 to TRBJ2-7; weak D call: TRBD2 (5 bases). The ends were cut back, 2 bases at V and 1 base at J, with 9 bases in the middle. The germline V gene encodes CDR1 MNHNS and CDR2 SASEGT. The CDR3 length is 14 residues. The CDR3 region has the DNA TGTGCCAGCAGTGAATGGGGAGAGTCCTACGAGCAGTACTTC. Amino acid sequence: CASSEWGESYEQYF.

This sequence joins TRBV9 and TRBJ2-1, with unresolved D. This CDR3 has 11 amino acids. V dropped 4 bases and J dropped 5 bases, with 4 bases sitting between them. Germline values: CDR1 SGDLS, CDR2 YYNGEE. CDR3 sequence reads: CASSPDNEQFF. CDR3 bases: TGTGCCAGCAGCCCGGACAATGAGCAGTTCTTC.

The chain carries TRBV30 and TRBJ2-7, with 9 bases lining up with TRBD1. The J segment lost 5 bases and the V segment lost 4 bases, leaving 9 bases of the junction unmatched. Germline V gives CDR1 GTSNPN, CDR2 SVGIG (reference sequence). The CDR3 runs 14 residues. CDR3 in DNA: TGTGCCTGGAACCCCGGGACAGGGACCCACGAGCAGTACTTC. This codes for CAWNPGTGTHEQYF.

The chain has TRBV18 and TRBJ2-3; no reliable D call. CDR1 is KGHSH, CDR2 LQKENI, per germline. The CDR3 spans 16 residues. Trimming stripped 2 bases from V and 0 bases from J, with 12 bases between. The CDR3 here is CASSPGPITSTDTQYF. The CDR3 DNA sequence: TGTGCCAGCTCACCAGGGCCAATTACTAGCACAGATACGCAGTATTTT.

In its sample, this clone was seen once. The chain couples TRBV7-9 to TRBJ1-4; a possible D gene is TRBD1 (6 bases). The ends were cut back, 5 bases at V and 0 bases at J, with 10 bases in the middle. The CDR3 extends over 15 amino acids. Germline CDR1 SEHNR, CDR2 FQNEAQ (reference sequence). The CDR3 DNA follows: TGTGCCAGCAGCCTCTCAGGGGCAACTAATGAAAAACTGTTTTTT. Its translation is CASSLSGATNEKLFF.

The chain combines TRBV5-1 with TRBJ2-3; D remains unclear. V lost 2 bases and J lost 2, with 9 bases in between. The CDR3 spans 14 residues. Germline-derived CDR1 and CDR2 are SGHRS and YFSETQ. CDR3 residues: CASSFWAITDTQYF. In DNA, the CDR3 is TGCGCCAGCAGCTTTTGGGCGATCACAGATACGCAGTATTTT.

This clone was recorded only once. This chain uses TRBV9 with TRBJ2-1; 8 bases fit TRBD2. The CDR3 is made up of 15 amino acids. Germline V CDR1 and CDR2: SGDLS, YYNGEE. J lost 5 bases, V lost 4 bases, and 8 bases had no gene match. The CDR3 is CASSPLRLANNEQFF. DNA for the CDR3: TGTGCCAGCAGCCCCCTCCGACTAGCGAACAATGAGCAGTTCTTC.

The rearrangement joins TRBV3-1 (or the pseudogene TRBV3-2) to TRBJ2-7; D call uncertain. V lost 3 bases and J 3 bases, leaving 9 bases between the germline ends. CDR1 is LGHDT, CDR2 YNNKEL, per germline (reference sequence). CDR3 length: 13 amino acids. DNA for the CDR3: TGTGCCAGCAGCCAGAACCTATTCTACGAGCAGTACTTC. Residues: CASSQNLFYEQYF.

The rearrangement links TRBV11-3 to TRBJ2-3, with a possible D match to TRBD2 (6 bases). Germline CDR1 and CDR2: SGHNT and YENEEA. CDR3 length: 14 amino acids. V was cut by 0 bases and J by 4 bases, with 8 bases left in between. The CDR3: CASSLDAGSDTQYF. The CDR3 coding sequence is TGTGCCAGCAGCTTAGATGCGGGATCAGATACGCAGTATTTT.

The genes are TRBV11-2 and TRBJ2-7; D is possibly TRBD1 (5 bases). The germline V gene encodes CDR1 SGHAT and CDR2 FQNNGV. The V gene lost 1 base and the J gene lost 3 bases, with 10 bases spanning the gap. This CDR3 region has 14 residues. CDR3 coding DNA: TGTGCCAGCAGCTTAGTAGGCAGGGACTACGAGCAGTACTTC. Residues: CASSLVGRDYEQYF.

The chain couples TRBV18 to TRBJ1-3; no clear D. V lost 6 bases and J 3 bases, leaving 12 bases between the germline ends. Germline CDR1 KGHSH, CDR2 LQKENI. The CDR3 covers 14 residues. For the CDR3, the DNA is TGTGCCAGCTCTCTCGAGGGAGGTGGAAACACCATATATTTT. It is translated as CASSLEGGGNTIYF.

CDR3 residues: CASSVSSGGFSSYNEQFF. The CDR3 coding sequence is TGTGCCAGCAGCGTATCTAGCGGGGGGTTCAGCTCCTACAATGAGCAGTTCTTC. The rearrangement uses TRBV9 and TRBJ2-1, with 11 bases fitting TRBD2. This CDR3 contains 18 residues. CDR1 and CDR2 from the germline V gene are SGDLS and YYNGEE. The V gene end was trimmed by 1 base and the J gene end by 0 bases; junction bases not matched to a gene: 6.

CDR3 in DNA: TGTGCCAGCTCACCAAGCTATACTAGCGGTACAGATACGCAGTATTTT. The encoded protein is CASSPSYTSGTDTQYF. The rearrangement links TRBV18 to TRBJ2-3, with TRBD2 matching over 8 bases. CDR3 size: 16 residues. Trimming at V came to 2 bases and at J to 3 bases, leaving 7 bases not matched to a gene. From germline, CDR1 is KGHSH and CDR2 LQKENI.

The rearrangement uses TRBV10-3 and TRBJ2-3, with 9 bases that match TRBD2. The CDR3 loop spans 20 amino acids. Germline-derived CDR1 and CDR2 are ENHRY and SYGVKD. Trimming cost V 3 bases and J 0 bases; bases outside gene matches: 16. CDR3 loop: CAISDPPGLAGRGSTDTQYF. The DNA of the CDR3 is TGTGCCATCAGTGATCCCCCGGGACTAGCAGGGCGGGGGAGCACAGATACGCAGTATTTT.

V and J are TRBV5-1 and TRBJ1-5; D gene ambiguous. This CDR3 region has 16 residues. The V end was cut by 4 bases, the J end by 3 bases, with 17 bases between. Germline V lookup: CDR1 SGHRS, CDR2 YFSETQ. The CDR3 loop reads CASSPGKGGFNQPQHF. The CDR3, as DNA: TGCGCCAGCAGCCCTGGGAAGGGAGGCTTCAATCAGCCCCAGCATTTT.

CDR3 coding DNA: TGTGCCAGCTCACCACCAGCTAGCGGGGGCACAGATACGCAGTATTTT. This translates into CASSPPASGGTDTQYF. The rearrangement uses TRBV18 and TRBJ2-3; 9 bases are a match to TRBD2. CDR3 size: 16 residues. V lost 0 bases, J lost 1 base, and 2 bases stayed unmatched. Germline CDR1 is KGHSH and CDR2 is LQKENI.

The genes are TRBV2 and TRBJ1-4; 11 bases map to TRBD1. The germline gives CDR1 SNHLY, CDR2 FYNNEI. The CDR3 contains 15 residues. The ends lost 1 base at V and 7 bases at J; junction bases unmatched: 2. The CDR3 sequence is CASSEGGTGGEKLFF. The CDR3 nucleotides read TGTGCCAGCAGTGAAGGGGGGACAGGGGGTGAAAAACTGTTTTTT.

The chain links TRBV10-2 to TRBJ1-5, with D unclear. Germline CDR1 and CDR2: WSHSY and SAAADI. The V gene lost 2 bases and the J gene lost 4 bases, with 12 bases spanning the gap. CDR3 size: 15 residues. The CDR3 loop reads CASSEGRLPNQPQHF. CDR3 nucleotides: TGCGCCAGCAGTGAGGGCCGACTCCCTAATCAGCCCCAGCATTTT.